These 9 T cell receptor beta chains came from one sample sequenced in a study of T cells in Graves' hyperthyroidism and ophthalmopathy. Authors of the study amplified TCR beta CDR3 regions from RNA transcripts. During a first-round RT-PCR of the TCR CDR3, the HTBI primer set was used. TCRdb analysed the multiplex PCR reads with MiXCR anew, one entry per CDR3 protein. This sample has about 280,000 distinct CDR3 sequences; about 25% occur once, and the top ten carry approximately 25%. The specimen sequenced was blood. The receptors come from a middle-aged man with Graves' hyperthyroidism that later progressed to Graves' ophthalmopathy.

V usage is TRBV5-1 and J usage is TRBJ2-7; D unresolved. Germline V gene sequence: CDR1 SGHRS, CDR2 YFSETQ. The CDR3 runs 17 residues. The V and J ends lost 1 base and 0 bases respectively, with 17 bases between them. CDR3 region: CASSLLTGTFSSYEQYF. In DNA form, the CDR3 reads TGCGCCAGCAGCTTGCTAACTGGAACCTTCAGCTCCTACGAGCAGTACTTC.

This clonotype has at least ten counts. V and J are TRBV29-1 and TRBJ2-5, with a weak D call TRBD1 (5 bases). The CDR3 consists of 13 residues. Per germline, CDR1 SQVTM and CDR2 ANQGSEA. V was shortened by 4 bases and J by 0 bases, with 9 bases between the two germline ends. In DNA form, the CDR3 reads TGCAGCGTTGGTCAGGGTTACCAAGAGACCCAGTACTTC. Its translation is CSVGQGYQETQYF.

This clonotype was picked up one time. V and J are TRBV6-5 and TRBJ2-2; D is ambiguous. The CDR3 loop spans 15 amino acids. The V gene's germline CDR1 is MNHEY and CDR2 SVGAGI. V lost 0 bases to trimming and J lost 6 bases, with 11 bases between them. The CDR3 spells CASSYSQSPAGELFF. The CDR3 DNA reads TGTGCCAGCAGTTACTCCCAGTCCCCCGCCGGGGAGCTGTTTTTT.

The chain employs TRBV28 and TRBJ1-1; 10 bases align to TRBD1. Germline assignment: CDR1 MDHEN and CDR2 SYDVKM. The V and J ends lost 8 bases and 5 bases, in that order; junction bases with no gene match: 2. The CDR3 is made up of 12 amino acids. The DNA for the CDR3 is TGTGCCAGCGGGACAGGGGTTACTGAAGCTTTCTTT. The encoded protein is CASGTGVTEAFF.

This clonotype was picked up many times. The chain joins TRBV29-1 to TRBJ1-1; weak D call: TRBD1 (5 bases). This CDR3 has 21 amino acids. CDR1 and CDR2 (germline): SQVTM, ANQGSEA. The V end was cut by 4 bases, the J end by 0 bases, with 33 bases between. CDR3: CSVGTGSYYHTNNYMNTEAFF. For the CDR3, the DNA is TGCAGCGTTGGAACAGGCAGCTACTACCACACCAACAATTACATGAACACTGAAGCTTTCTTT.

This clonotype showed up many times. The chain uses TRBV27 and TRBJ2-5, with a tentative D call TRBD1 (6 bases). This CDR3 contains 15 residues. The ends were cut back, 1 base at V and 5 bases at J, with 14 bases in the middle. CDR1 and CDR2 (germline): MNHEY, SMNVEV (reference sequence). CDR3 amino acids: CASSLLPGAGETQYF. As DNA, the CDR3 is TGTGCCAGCAGTTTATTACCAGGGGCAGGGGAGACCCAGTACTTC.

At least ten counts were recorded for this clonotype. The chain links TRBV19 to TRBJ2-7; 8 bases agree with TRBD2. Germline CDR1 is LNHDA and CDR2 is SQIVND (reference sequence). Trimming at V came to 3 bases and at J to 2 bases, leaving 0 bases not matched to a gene. This CDR3 is 13 amino acids long. In DNA, the CDR3 is TGTGCCAGTAGTATGCGGGGGGCCTACGAGCAGTACTTC. Encoded protein: CASSMRGAYEQYF.

The table lists this clonotype with a few counts. A much larger clone differs from this one at a single base, so this may be a read error. J is TRBJ2-7 and V is TRBV20-1, with D perhaps assigned TRBD1 or TRBD2 (5 bases each). Germline V CDR1 and CDR2: DFQATT, SNEGSKA (reference sequence). The CDR3 sequence is 14 residues long. V gave up 6 bases and J gave up 2 bases, with 17 bases separating them. CDR3 region: CSAPLRGGAYEQYF. Here the CDR3 DNA reads TGCAGTGCCCCCCTGAGGGGCGGAGCCTACGAGCAGTACTTC.

This chain joins TRBV6-2 or TRBV6-3 and TRBJ2-5; D remains ambiguous. Trimming removed 4 bases from V and 2 bases from J, with 8 bases in between. The CDR3 has 13 amino acids. The V gene's germline CDR1 is MNHEY and CDR2 SVGEGT. CDR3 in amino acids: CASSSLPQETQYF. CDR3 DNA sequence: TGTGCCAGCAGTTCTCTACCTCAAGAGACCCAGTACTTC.